The clone carrying this T cell receptor beta chain has at least ten counts. Antigen specificity is unknown. RNA was extracted from bulk tissue without any cell sorting. Distant lung tissue was collected more than 3 cm away from the tumor edge. TCRbeta libraries were built with three rounds of nested PCR, modified from ARM-PCR. A single record per CDR3 protein comes from TCRdb applying MiXCR to the multiplex PCR reads. The sample shows more than 45,000 distinct CDR3 sequences, roughly 67% of them seen only once. The sample originates from a study of tumor and adjacent non-tumor tissue in lung cancer. Study as a whole: Patients comprised about a dozen adenocarcinoma, a couple of squamous cell carcinoma and 1 small cell lung cancer. Whole-study results and caveats: Significantly higher TCR diversity was found in tumor than normal lung.

V was pared by 4 bases and J by 6 bases, with 7 bases of the junction left unmatched. Germline assignment: CDR1 SGHRS and CDR2 YFSETQ. CDR3 length: 16 amino acids. The sequencing sample was made of distant non-tumor lung tissue. J is TRBJ2-2 and V is TRBV5-1; 12 bases fit TRBD2. This sequence originates from a woman between 65 and 79 years old with non-small cell lung cancer. This CDR3 is CASSVFSSGRAGELFF. In DNA form, the CDR3 reads TGCGCCAGCAGCGTCTTCTCTAGCGGGAGGGCCGGGGAGCTGTTTTTT.